These 13 T cell receptor beta chains share one sample of origin, sequenced in a study of shared clonotypes between healthy human individuals. The data were produced by immunoSEQ multiplex PCR, yet TCRdb's version contains in-frame clones alone and is incomplete. The data hold about 2.4 million clones, with 93% observed a single time. Material: naive CD4+ T cells from PBMCs. The subset: CD45RA+ positively selected. The source is a man aged 18 to 30 in good health. Some clones in this sample may be carry-over from other donors' samples.

The chain couples TRBV4-3 to TRBJ2-3, with 7 bases matching TRBD2. CDR3 length: 15 residues. V trimming: 0 bases; J trimming: 4 bases; junction bases outside the gene matches: 4. Per the germline V gene, CDR1 is LGHNA and CDR2 is YSLEER. CDR3 loop: CASSQDKREADTQYF. CDR3 DNA: TGCGCCAGCAGCCAAGATAAACGGGAGGCAGATACGCAGTATTTT.

Worth noting for this clone: The identical CDR3 is also encoded by other nucleotide sequences in the sample. The genes are TRBV6-5 and TRBJ1-5; D ambiguous. CDR1 is MNHEY and CDR2 is SVGAGI in the germline V gene. V gave up 4 bases and J gave up 4 bases, with 5 bases separating them. The CDR3 totals 12 residues. The CDR3 here is CASSSGNQPQHF. CDR3 sequence (DNA): TGTGCCAGCAGTTCTGGAAATCAGCCCCAGCATTTT.

This chain connects TRBV7-9 to TRBJ1-6; maybe TRBD1 (6 bases). Germline V gives CDR1 SEHNR, CDR2 FQNEAQ (reference sequence). The CDR3 length is 15 residues. V gave up 5 bases and J gave up 4 bases, with 12 bases separating them. The CDR3 loop is CASSRGQSYNSPLHF. In nucleotides, the CDR3 is TGTGCCAGCAGCCGTGGACAGTCGTATAATTCACCCCTCCACTTT.

This rearrangement joins TRBV5-1 to TRBJ2-3, with 10 bases that match TRBD2. V gave up 0 bases and J gave up 6 bases; unmatched junction bases: 10. The germline V gene encodes CDR1 SGHRS and CDR2 YFSETQ. The CDR3 totals 17 residues. The CDR3 reads CASSLELAGLPGDTQYF. The DNA for the CDR3 is TGCGCCAGCAGCTTGGAACTAGCGGGACTCCCTGGGGATACGCAGTATTTT.

The gene calls are TRBV4-3 and TRBJ1-1; 7 bases line up with TRBD1. Germline CDR1 LGHNA, CDR2 YSLEER. J gave up 3 bases and V 0 bases, and 10 bases lay outside the gene matches. The CDR3 contains 17 residues. CDR3 residues: CASSQDINRGWDTEAFF. In nucleotides, the CDR3 is TGCGCCAGCAGCCAAGATATCAACAGGGGTTGGGACACTGAAGCTTTCTTT.

This clone was recorded a few times. The V gene is TRBV7-9, the J gene TRBJ1-1; D is perhaps TRBD1 (6 bases). Trimming removed 5 bases from V and 1 base from J, with 11 bases in between. Per germline, CDR1 SEHNR and CDR2 FQNEAQ (reference sequence). The length of the CDR3 is 14 residues. CDR3: CASSARTANTEAFF. CDR3 DNA sequence: TGTGCCAGCAGCGCTAGGACAGCGAACACTGAAGCTTTCTTT.

A single count supports this clone. The chain employs TRBV27 and TRBJ2-1; 8 nucleotides match TRBD1. This CDR3 contains 16 residues. Germline V lookup: CDR1 MNHEY, CDR2 SMNVEV (reference sequence). Losses at the gene ends were 8 bases for V and 1 base for J; bases not matched to a gene: 10. The CDR3 DNA is TGTGCCAGCGCTTGGGGGACAGGTCGATCCTACAATGAGCAGTTCTTC. Translated, it gives CASAWGTGRSYNEQFF.

The chain has TRBV28 and TRBJ2-3; D not certain. V lost 6 bases to trimming and J lost 2 bases, with 15 bases between them. The CDR3 totals 15 residues. CDR1 and CDR2 from the germline V gene are MDHEN and SYDVKM. The CDR3 spells CASSSRSTFTDTQYF. The CDR3 bases are TGTGCCAGCAGCTCCAGATCCACCTTCACAGATACGCAGTATTTT.

This clone appeared once. The chain links TRBV9 to TRBJ1-1; D not resolved. The CDR3 sequence is 15 residues long. Germline V gene sequence: CDR1 SGDLS, CDR2 YYNGEE. V was pared by 0 bases and J by 4 bases, with 13 bases between. CDR3 sequence (DNA): TGTGCCAGCAGCGTAGGGGGAGGTGGTAGCACTGAAGCTTTCTTT. Its protein product is CASSVGGGGSTEAFF.

This clone was recorded only once. The sample carries other DNA sequences with the same CDR3. This chain joins TRBV5-1 and TRBJ2-7; D perhaps matches TRBD1 (5 bases). This CDR3 has 14 amino acids. The V gene lost 2 bases and the J gene lost 0 bases, with 9 bases spanning the gap. Germline V gene sequence: CDR1 SGHRS, CDR2 YFSETQ. The CDR3 coding sequence is TGCGCCAGCAGCTTTGGGGCAGGCTCCTACGAGCAGTACTTC. Protein: CASSFGAGSYEQYF. Together with reference TRBV5-1 and TRBJ2-7, the CDR3 gives the full variable domain: KAGVTQTPRYLIKTRGQQVTLSCSPISGHRSVSWYQQTPGQGLQFLFEYFSETQRNKGNFPGRFSGRQFSNSRSEMNVSTLELGDSALYLCASSFGAGSYEQYFGPGTRLTVT.

About this clone itself: Within the sample, other DNA sequences also encode this same CDR3. The genes are TRBV5-1 and TRBJ2-3; 14 bases agree with TRBD2. This CDR3 contains 17 residues. Trimming removed 4 bases from V and 1 base from J; junction bases left unmatched: 5. From germline, CDR1 is SGHRS and CDR2 YFSETQ. The CDR3 DNA is TGCGCCAGCAGCCTGGGACTAGCGGGAGATGGCACAGATACGCAGTATTTT. Protein sequence: CASSLGLAGDGTDTQYF.

The CDR3 here is CASSEGGASHGYTF. The CDR3 DNA reads as TGTGCCAGCAGTGAGGGGGGTGCCTCGCATGGCTACACCTTC. The rearrangement joins TRBV2 to TRBJ1-2, with D perhaps TRBD1 (5 bases). CDR1 is SNHLY and CDR2 is FYNNEI in the germline V gene. Trimming stripped 3 bases from V and 6 bases from J, with 14 bases between. The CDR3 runs to 14 residues. Drawing the rest from reference TRBV2 and TRBJ1-2, the complete variable domain is EPEVTQTPSHQVTQMGQEVILRCVPISNHLYFYWYRQILGQKVEFLVSFYNNEISEKSEIFDDQFSVERPDGSNFTLKIRSTKLEDSAMYFCASSEGGASHGYTFGSGTRLTVV.

This sequence joins TRBV14 and TRBJ2-3; TRBD1 matches at 7 bases. Trimming removed 5 bases from V and 4 bases from J; junction bases left unmatched: 6. CDR1 and CDR2 from the germline V gene are SGHDN and FVKESK. This CDR3 is built from 14 residues. The CDR3 sequence: CASSRSTGADTQYF. CDR3 sequence (DNA): TGTGCCAGCAGCAGAAGTACAGGGGCAGATACGCAGTATTTT.